The present entry profiles one TCR beta chain with its context. Its antigen is not known. Multiplex PCR with BIOMED2 TRB-A/B primer pools amplified TRB rearrangements. MiXCR was run by TCRdb on the multiplex PCR reads, yielding one entry per CDR3 protein. Among around 9,000 distinct CDR3 sequences listed, roughly 29% were seen once. Each TRB amplification used roughly 230-550 ng of genomic DNA from blood. This sample was included in a study of T and B cells in COVID-19 patients. Study summary: Peripheral blood came from COVID-19 patients with active infection or after recovery. Comorbidities linked to unfavorable COVID-19 outcome were present in about 90% of the 20 active-infection patients.

The CDR3 consists of 16 residues. The V gene's germline CDR1 is SGHNT and CDR2 YYREEE (reference sequence). The V segment lost 2 bases and the J segment 6 bases; nucleotides outside the gene matches: 11. Study-wide points: No sequencing was yet done of CD4+, regulatory or CD8+ subsets, or of SARS-CoV-2-responsive or tetramer+ sorted cells. Patients with COVID-19 reportedly showed strongly skewed T cell receptor beta variable and joining gene usage.

The rearrangement joins TRBV5-4 to TRBJ2-3; 8 nucleotides align to TRBD2. The TCR comes from a human donor who had recovered from COVID-19. The sequenced sample consisted of blood. CDR3: CASSLDLPGGLDTQYF. The CDR3 DNA follows: TGTGCCAGCAGCTTAGACCTGCCGGGGGGGCTGGATACGCAGTATTTT. Looking up the rest from reference TRBV5-4 and TRBJ2-3 gives the full variable domain: ETGVTQSPTHLIKTRGQQVTLRCSSQSGHNTVSWYQQALGQGPQFIFQYYREEENGRGNFPPRFSGLQFPNYSSELNVNALELDDSALYLCASSLDLPGGLDTQYFGPGTRLTVL.